This TCR beta chain was captured in a study of chronic HIV infection and antiretroviral therapy. This CDR3 is built from 15 residues. The V gene's germline CDR1 is MDHEN and CDR2 SYDVKM. Trimming took off 6 bases at V and 3 bases at J, with 15 bases between the two ends. TCRdb fed the 5' RACE reads into MiXCR, producing one record per CDR3 protein. This sample yields 40,000 to 50,000 distinct CDR3 sequences, of which about a fifth are seen a single time; 2.8% belongs to the top ten. This clonotype was obtained from an adult who had HIV and had not received antiretroviral therapy, or was an uninfected healthy control (not recorded which). Sequencing was performed on peripheral blood. The V gene is TRBV28, the J gene TRBJ2-1; D assignment may be TRBD1 or TRBD2 (7 bases each). The CDR3 here is CASSQGERDYNEQFF. For the CDR3, the DNA is TGTGCCAGCAGCCAGGGGGAGCGGGACTACAATGAGCAGTTCTTC.